This T cell receptor beta chain was retrieved from a study of blood T cell repertoires in COVID-19. Profiled with immunoSEQ multiplex PCR; TCRdb holds only in-frame clones, not every one. The sample contains 150,000 to 200,000 clones, 75% to 90% of which appear only once. The length of the CDR3 is 16 residues. From germline, CDR1 is KGHDR and CDR2 SFDVKD. The V gene end was trimmed by 4 bases and the J gene end by 3 bases; junction bases not matched to a gene: 8. The rearrangement links TRBV24-1 to TRBJ2-1, with 7 bases lining up with TRBD1. Sequenced input: peripheral blood. This clonotype originated in a human donor with active or convalescent COVID-19. The donor label of this sample is uncertain. This chain's CDR3 is CATSDPEGAVYNEQFF. CDR3 sequence (DNA): TGTGCCACCAGTGACCCTGAGGGGGCCGTCTACAATGAGCAGTTCTTC.